The 22 T cell receptor beta chains presented below share a single source sample, sequenced in a study of regulatory T cells in long-lasting Graves disease. For TCR beta, libraries came from iRepertoire HTBI primers and Arm-PCR of CDR3 regions. TCRdb ran MiXCR on the multiplex PCR reads and lists one entry per CDR3 protein. The sample holds roughly 470,000 distinct CDR3 sequences; roughly 20% are singletons and the top ten take approximately 7.8%. Time point in this sample: persistent/refractory GD, antithyroid drugs over 5 years with positive TRAb. PBMC-derived RNA was used for the TCR library. The sample in question was peripheral blood mononuclear cells (PBMCs), obtained when the disease was refractory, from a patient treated with antithyroid drugs. The receptor set was obtained from a female donor with Graves disease.

This clonotype was counted once. The CDR3 is CASSVFAGGPGTKNIQYF. CDR3 nucleotides: TGTGCCAGCAGCGTATTTGCGGGAGGGCCCGGTACCAAAAACATTCAGTACTTC. The V and J genes are TRBV9 and TRBJ2-4, with 9 bases aligning to TRBD2. Germline-derived CDR1 and CDR2 are SGDLS and YYNGEE. This CDR3 is 18 amino acids long. Trimming at V came to 1 base and at J to 2 bases, leaving 10 bases not matched to a gene.

This clonotype is a singleton in its sample. The J gene is TRBJ2-2, the V gene TRBV5-4, with 11 bases matching TRBD2. The V gene's germline CDR1 is SGHNT and CDR2 YYREEE (reference sequence). The CDR3 is 16 amino acids. Trimming at V came to 0 bases and at J to 5 bases, leaving 3 bases not matched to a gene. This CDR3 is CASSLGLAGQTGELFF. The DNA of the CDR3 is TGTGCCAGCAGCTTGGGACTAGCGGGACAAACCGGGGAGCTGTTTTTT.

This clonotype has more than one count but fewer than ten. V is TRBV7-3 and J is TRBJ2-7, with TRBD2 identical over 11 bases. CDR1 is SGHTA, CDR2 FQGTGA, per germline. The V gene end was trimmed by 1 base and the J gene end by 2 bases; junction bases not matched to a gene: 4. The CDR3 is 16 residues long. The CDR3 DNA reads TGTGCCAGCAGCTTAAGACTAGCGGGGATAGCCTACGAGCAGTACTTC. It yields the protein CASSLRLAGIAYEQYF.

The chain recombines TRBV27 with TRBJ1-2; the match to TRBD1 covers 7 bases. V was clipped by 4 bases and J by 9 bases; unmatched bases: 5. This CDR3 is 12 amino acids long. The germline gives CDR1 MNHEY, CDR2 SMNVEV (reference sequence). The CDR3 bases are TGTGCCAGCAGTTCCAACAGGGGAAGCTACACCTTC. Its translation: CASSSNRGSYTF.

The rearrangement links TRBV4-1 to TRBJ2-7; D remains unclear. The CDR3 totals 14 residues. Germline assignment: CDR1 MGHRA and CDR2 YSYEKL. The germline V and J ends were trimmed by 3 bases and 5 bases, with 14 bases remaining between them. The CDR3 spells CASSHPPKGHEQYF. CDR3 in DNA: TGCGCCAGCAGCCACCCCCCGAAAGGTCACGAGCAGTACTTC.

This clonotype was seen ten or more times. This chain links TRBV6-1 with TRBJ2-7; D is unresolved. V was shortened by 9 bases and J by 4 bases, with 10 bases between the two germline ends. Germline loops: CDR1 MNHNS, CDR2 SASEGT. The CDR3 has 11 residues. CDR3 coding DNA: TGTGCCAGTCATGAAATTTACGAGCAGTACTTC. Protein: CASHEIYEQYF.

This chain connects TRBV2 to TRBJ1-1; D remains unclear. Germline V gene sequence: CDR1 SNHLY, CDR2 FYNNEI. The CDR3 runs to 13 residues. Trimming removed 6 bases from V and 0 bases from J, with 8 bases in between. The CDR3: CASSMEMNTEAFF. As DNA, the CDR3 is TGTGCCAGCAGCATGGAGATGAACACTGAAGCTTTCTTT.

The table lists this clonotype with many counts. This chain joins TRBV28 and TRBJ1-5; no firm D call. Trimming took 5 bases from V and 4 from J, leaving 12 bases between them. Looked up from germline, CDR1 is MDHEN and CDR2 is SYDVKM. This CDR3 contains 14 residues. Written as DNA, the CDR3 is TGTGCCAGCAGTCCTCTTGGGGAAAATCAGCCCCAGCATTTT. Translated: CASSPLGENQPQHF.

At least ten counts were recorded for this clonotype. This chain uses TRBV3-1 with TRBJ2-4, with 10 bases aligning to TRBD2. Trimming cost V 2 bases and J 7 bases; bases outside gene matches: 11. This CDR3 contains 17 residues. The germline CDR1 and CDR2 sequences are LGHDT and YNNKEL (reference sequence). The CDR3 spells CASSQRQSGRAPNIQYF. In nucleotides, the CDR3 is TGTGCCAGCAGCCAAAGACAGAGCGGGAGGGCCCCGAACATTCAGTACTTC. Variable domain in full (rest from reference TRBV3-1 and TRBJ2-4): DTAVSQTPKYLVTQMGNDKSIKCEQNLGHDTMYWYKQDSKKFLKIMFSYNNKELIINETVPNRFSPKSPDKAHLNLHINSLELGDSAVYFCASSQRQSGRAPNIQYFGAGTRLSVL.

This clonotype occurred many times. The rearrangement uses TRBV2 and TRBJ1-2; 10 bases line up with TRBD1. The ends lost 6 bases at V and 4 bases at J; junction bases unmatched: 8. The CDR3 is 15 amino acids. The germline gives CDR1 SNHLY, CDR2 FYNNEI. The CDR3 region is CASRIPGQGIYGYTF. In DNA, the CDR3 is TGTGCCAGCAGGATCCCGGGACAGGGGATCTATGGCTACACCTTC.

This clonotype showed up many times. V is TRBV6-5 and J is TRBJ1-4; D ambiguous. The CDR3 loop spans 14 amino acids. CDR1 and CDR2 from the germline V gene are MNHEY and SVGAGI. V was clipped by 4 bases and J by 8 bases, with 14 bases between them. CDR3: CASSLKGSMEKLFF. CDR3 nucleotides: TGTGCCAGCAGTTTGAAGGGAAGTATGGAAAAACTGTTTTTT.

In this sample, this clonotype turned up many times. The V gene is TRBV5-8, the J gene TRBJ1-1; the D is unclear. CDR1 is SGHTS and CDR2 is YDEGEE in the germline V gene. V was trimmed by 0 bases and J by 4 bases, leaving 13 bases between them. This CDR3 has 15 residues. CDR3 sequence: CASSLVAVSPTEAFF. The CDR3 nucleotides read TGTGCCAGCAGCTTGGTGGCAGTATCCCCCACTGAAGCTTTCTTT.

The genes are TRBV28 and TRBJ2-5; D is unresolved. CDR1 is MDHEN and CDR2 is SYDVKM in the germline V gene. V lost 5 bases, J lost 3 bases, and 10 bases lay in between. CDR3 length equals 13 residues. Written as DNA, the CDR3 is TGTGCCAGCAGTCCTACAGAGGAAGAGACCCAGTACTTC. It is translated as CASSPTEEETQYF.

The chain links TRBV18 to TRBJ2-7, with TRBD1 matching over 8 bases. The CDR3 contains 14 residues. V lost 1 base, J lost 5 bases, and 4 bases stayed unmatched. Germline CDR1 and CDR2: KGHSH and LQKENI. The CDR3 nucleotides are TGTGCCAGCTCACCACGGACAGGGAACAACGAGCAGTACTTC. Translating gives CASSPRTGNNEQYF.

This clonotype occurred many times. The chain uses TRBV5-1 and TRBJ1-1; D call uncertain. CDR3 length: 15 residues. Germline V gene data show CDR1 as SGHRS and CDR2 as YFSETQ. Trimming cost V 3 bases and J 0 bases, with 12 bases left between them. CDR3 coding DNA: TGCGCCAGCAGCTCTGATGTGGCCTTGAACACTGAAGCTTTCTTT. As protein: CASSSDVALNTEAFF.

This clonotype has a count of ten or more. The rearrangement joins TRBV5-1 to TRBJ2-2, with TRBD1 matching 7 bases. The V gene's germline CDR1 is SGHRS and CDR2 YFSETQ. Trimming removed 0 bases from V and 6 bases from J; junction bases left unmatched: 5. The CDR3 sequence is 15 residues long. The CDR3 sequence: CASSLGRQGPGELFF. The CDR3 DNA is TGCGCCAGCAGCTTGGGTCGACAGGGTCCCGGGGAGCTGTTTTTT.

CDR3 sequence (DNA): TGTGCCAGCAGCACTAACAGGGATAGCTCCTACGAGCAGTACTTC. Its translation: CASSTNRDSSYEQYF. This chain connects TRBV11-2 to TRBJ2-7; D is perhaps TRBD1 (6 bases). This CDR3 spans 15 amino acids. Per the germline V gene, CDR1 is SGHAT and CDR2 is FQNNGV. The V end was cut by 5 bases, the J end by 0 bases, with 14 bases between.

This clonotype has a handful of counts. The chain combines TRBV19 with TRBJ2-6; 8 bases are shared with TRBD1. The junction had 13 bases not matched to a gene; V was cut back by 3 bases and J by 0 bases. The CDR3 is 20 residues long. Germline V gives CDR1 LNHDA, CDR2 SQIVND (reference sequence). The chain's CDR3 is CASSIRPWGTGYSGANVLTF. The CDR3 DNA follows: TGTGCCAGTAGTATCCGCCCATGGGGGACAGGCTACTCTGGGGCCAACGTCCTGACTTTC.

This clonotype was recorded at least ten times. The CDR3 spells CASSSGTGSSYEQYF. DNA for the CDR3: TGTGCCAGCAGCTCCGGGACAGGGAGCTCCTACGAGCAGTACTTC. V and J are TRBV7-2 and TRBJ2-7; TRBD1 agrees at 9 bases. Germline V CDR1 and CDR2: SGHTA, FQGNSA. The CDR3 runs 15 residues. After removal of 4 bases from V and 0 bases from J, the junction contained 4 bases not matched to a gene.

The chain carries TRBV5-1 and TRBJ2-4, with 8 bases identical to TRBD2. CDR1 and CDR2 from the germline V gene are SGHRS and YFSETQ. The CDR3 consists of 19 residues. V lost 0 bases and J lost 0; bases outside the gene matches: 11. CDR3 sequence: CASSLAWGSSGGAKNIQYF. For the CDR3, the DNA is TGCGCCAGCAGCTTGGCTTGGGGGTCCAGCGGGGGAGCCAAAAACATTCAGTACTTC.

The chain uses TRBV5-4 and TRBJ2-2; 11 bases line up with TRBD1. This CDR3 spans 17 amino acids. Germline CDR1 reads SGHNT; CDR2 reads YYREEE (reference sequence). With 4 bases clipped from V and 7 bases from J, the junction kept 12 bases outside the gene matches. CDR3 sequence reads: CASSPSGSDRGRGELFF. The CDR3 nucleotides are TGTGCCAGCAGCCCGTCTGGGTCGGACAGGGGGCGCGGGGAGCTGTTTTTT.

In its sample, this clonotype was seen many times. The CDR3 here is CASSQVAGSSYEQYF. CDR3 nucleotide sequence: TGCGCCAGCAGCCAAGTTGCGGGATCCTCCTACGAGCAGTACTTC. The chain is built from TRBV4-1 and TRBJ2-7; D possibly corresponds to TRBD2 (6 bases). Germline V lookup: CDR1 MGHRA, CDR2 YSYEKL. The CDR3 runs to 15 residues. V gave up 1 base and J gave up 0 bases, with 10 bases separating them.